Shown below are 8 T cell receptor beta chains from a single sample sequenced in a study of regulatory T cells in long-lasting Graves disease. Described time point: newly diagnosed GD, antithyroid drugs for less than 3 months. Isolated PBMC RNA provided the starting material for the TCR library. With iRepertoire HTBI primers and Arm-PCR of CDR3 regions, TCR beta libraries were built. TCRdb reprocessed the multiplex PCR reads via MiXCR and lists one record per CDR3 protein. This table holds 410,000 or so distinct CDR3 sequences, approximately 15% found once. A further study also used this sample, focusing on T cells in Graves' hyperthyroidism and ophthalmopathy.

The material sequenced was peripheral blood mononuclear cells (PBMCs), taken at new diagnosis, from a patient treated with antithyroid drugs. All receptors derive from a woman between 25 and 40 years old with Graves disease.

The table lists this clonotype with a few counts. The CDR3 is CSARDAGKATGEQYF. For the CDR3, the DNA is TGCAGTGCTAGAGATGCTGGGAAGGCGACGGGTGAGCAGTACTTC. The rearrangement uses TRBV20-1 and TRBJ2-7; D is ambiguous. The V gene lost 0 bases and the J gene lost 7 bases, with 19 bases spanning the gap. Germline CDR1 DFQATT, CDR2 SNEGSKA (reference sequence). The CDR3 runs 15 residues.

This clonotype has a count of ten or more. The CDR3 sequence is CATGTQSSYNEQFF. The CDR3 DNA is TGTGCCACCGGGACGCAAAGCTCCTACAATGAGCAGTTCTTC. The chain joins TRBV28 to TRBJ2-1; D possibly matches TRBD1 or TRBD2 (5 bases each). Germline CDR1 is MDHEN and CDR2 is SYDVKM. This CDR3 is built from 14 residues. V dropped 10 bases and J dropped 0 bases, with 13 bases sitting between them. The full variable domain, rest sourced from reference TRBV28 and TRBJ2-1, is DVKVTQSSRYLVKRTGEKVFLECVQDMDHENMFWYRQDPGLGLRLIYFSYDVKMKEKGDIPEGYSVSREKKERFSLILESASTNQTSMYLCATGTQSSYNEQFFGPGTRLTVL.

This clonotype has a count of ten or more. The V and J genes are TRBV24-1 and TRBJ2-1; D is uncertain. Trimming took off 4 bases at V and 4 bases at J, with 4 bases between the two ends. The CDR3 covers 12 residues. Germline loops: CDR1 KGHDR, CDR2 SFDVKD. CDR3 DNA sequence: TGTGCCACCAGTGAGCTTTACAATGAGCAGTTCTTC. Translated: CATSELYNEQFF.

A word on this clonotype: Given a much more abundant clone one base away, this may be a read error. The rearrangement uses TRBV5-6 and TRBJ2-1, with D perhaps assigned TRBD1 or TRBD2 (6 bases each). Germline assignment: CDR1 SGHDT and CDR2 YYEEEE. The CDR3 consists of 13 residues. Trimming removed 0 bases from V and 10 bases from J, with 11 bases in between. The CDR3 DNA is TGTGCCAGCAGCTTGGACGGGGGCTACGAGCAGTTCTTC. This encodes CASSLDGGYEQFF.

This clonotype was counted ten times or more. This chain uses TRBV27 with TRBJ2-1, with 14 bases fitting TRBD2. Germline CDR1 MNHEY, CDR2 SMNVEV (reference sequence). The CDR3 runs 16 residues. The V and J ends lost 2 bases and 9 bases, in that order; junction bases with no gene match: 6. As DNA, the CDR3 is TGTGCCAGCAGTTTAACCGGACTAGCGGGAGGACCTGAGCAGTTCTTC. Translation: CASSLTGLAGGPEQFF.

This clonotype appeared many times. This rearrangement joins TRBV7-8 to TRBJ2-7; the match to TRBD2 covers 13 bases. The CDR3 contains 16 residues. The ends lost 5 bases at V and 2 bases at J; junction bases unmatched: 6. The germline V gene has CDR1 SGHVS and CDR2 FQNEAQ. The CDR3 DNA sequence: TGTGCCAGCAGCCGAGGGACTAGCGGGACCACCTACGAGCAGTACTTC. It codes for CASSRGTSGTTYEQYF.

This clonotype showed up just a few times. The genes are TRBV12-3 or TRBV12-4 and TRBJ2-6; 8 bases match TRBD1. CDR3 length: 15 amino acids. Losses at the gene ends were 6 bases for V and 3 bases for J; bases not matched to a gene: 4. CDR3 amino acids: CASSTGGIGANVLTF. The CDR3 region has the DNA TGTGCCAGCAGCACAGGGGGTATTGGGGCCAACGTCCTGACTTTC.

In this sample, this clonotype turned up a few times. This chain links TRBV3-1 with TRBJ1-4; D is unclear. The germline gives CDR1 LGHDT, CDR2 YNNKEL (reference sequence). CDR3 length: 16 residues. The V and J ends lost 2 bases and 1 base respectively, with 11 bases between them. CDR3 region: CASSQSGGGTNEKLFF. CDR3 sequence (DNA): TGTGCCAGCAGCCAATCGGGCGGCGGAACTAATGAAAAACTGTTTTTT.